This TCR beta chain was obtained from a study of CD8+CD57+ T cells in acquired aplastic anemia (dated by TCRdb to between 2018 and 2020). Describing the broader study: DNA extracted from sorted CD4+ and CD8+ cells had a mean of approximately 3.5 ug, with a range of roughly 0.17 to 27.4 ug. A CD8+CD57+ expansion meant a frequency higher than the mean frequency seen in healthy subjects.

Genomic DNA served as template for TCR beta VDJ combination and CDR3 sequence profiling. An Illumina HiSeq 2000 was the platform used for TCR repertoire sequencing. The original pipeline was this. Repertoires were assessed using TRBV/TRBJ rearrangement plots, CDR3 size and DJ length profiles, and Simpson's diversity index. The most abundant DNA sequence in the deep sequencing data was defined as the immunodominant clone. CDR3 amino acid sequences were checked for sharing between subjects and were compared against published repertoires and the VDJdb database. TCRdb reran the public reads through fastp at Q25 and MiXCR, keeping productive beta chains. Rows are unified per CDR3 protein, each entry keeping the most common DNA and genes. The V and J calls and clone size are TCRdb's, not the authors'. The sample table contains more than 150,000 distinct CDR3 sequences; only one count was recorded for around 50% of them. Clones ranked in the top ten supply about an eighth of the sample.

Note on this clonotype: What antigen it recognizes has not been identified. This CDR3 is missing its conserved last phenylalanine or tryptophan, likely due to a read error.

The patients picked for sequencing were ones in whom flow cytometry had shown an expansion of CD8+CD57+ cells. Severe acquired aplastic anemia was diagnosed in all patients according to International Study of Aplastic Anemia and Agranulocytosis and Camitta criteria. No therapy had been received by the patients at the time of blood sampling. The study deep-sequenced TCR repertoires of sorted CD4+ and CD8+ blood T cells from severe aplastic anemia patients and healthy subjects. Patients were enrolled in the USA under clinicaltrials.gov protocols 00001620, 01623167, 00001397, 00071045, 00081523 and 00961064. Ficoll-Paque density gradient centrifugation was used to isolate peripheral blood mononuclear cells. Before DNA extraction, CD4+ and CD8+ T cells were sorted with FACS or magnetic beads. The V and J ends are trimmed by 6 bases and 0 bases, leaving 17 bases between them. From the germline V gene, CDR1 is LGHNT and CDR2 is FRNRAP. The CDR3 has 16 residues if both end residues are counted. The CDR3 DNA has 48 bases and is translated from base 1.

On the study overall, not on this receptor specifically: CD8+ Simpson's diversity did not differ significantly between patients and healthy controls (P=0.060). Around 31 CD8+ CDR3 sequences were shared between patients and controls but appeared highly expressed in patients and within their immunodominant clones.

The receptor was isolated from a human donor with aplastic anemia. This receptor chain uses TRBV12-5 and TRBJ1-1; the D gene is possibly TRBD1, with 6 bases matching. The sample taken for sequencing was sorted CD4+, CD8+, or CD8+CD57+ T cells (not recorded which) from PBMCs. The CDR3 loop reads CASGSGTSTMNTEAFV. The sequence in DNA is TGTGCTAGTGGCTCCGGGACATCTACCATGAACACTGAAGCTTTCGTT.